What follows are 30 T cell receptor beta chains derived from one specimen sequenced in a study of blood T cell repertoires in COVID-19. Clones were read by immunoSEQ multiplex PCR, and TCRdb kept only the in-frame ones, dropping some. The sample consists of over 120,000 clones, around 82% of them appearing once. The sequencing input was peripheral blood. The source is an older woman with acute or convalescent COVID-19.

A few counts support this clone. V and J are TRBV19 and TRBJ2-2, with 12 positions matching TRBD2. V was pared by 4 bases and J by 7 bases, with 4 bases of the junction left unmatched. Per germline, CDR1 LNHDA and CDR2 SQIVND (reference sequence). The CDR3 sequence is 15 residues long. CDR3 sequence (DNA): TGTGCCAGTAGTAGACTAGCGGGAGTCAACGGGGAGCTGTTTTTT. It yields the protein CASSRLAGVNGELFF. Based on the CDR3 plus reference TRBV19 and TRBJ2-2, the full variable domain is DGGITQSPKYLFRKEGQNVTLSCEQNLNHDAMYWYRQDPGQGLRLIYYSQIVNDFQKGDIAEGYSVSREKKESFPLTVTSAQKNPTAFYLCASSRLAGVNGELFFGEGSRLTVL.

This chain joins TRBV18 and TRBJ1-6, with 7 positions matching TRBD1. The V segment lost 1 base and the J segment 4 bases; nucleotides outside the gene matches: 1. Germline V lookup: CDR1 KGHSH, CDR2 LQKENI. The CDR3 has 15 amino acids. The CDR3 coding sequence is TGTGCCAGCTCACCACAACAGGGGTATAATTCACCCCTCCACTTT. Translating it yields CASSPQQGYNSPLHF.

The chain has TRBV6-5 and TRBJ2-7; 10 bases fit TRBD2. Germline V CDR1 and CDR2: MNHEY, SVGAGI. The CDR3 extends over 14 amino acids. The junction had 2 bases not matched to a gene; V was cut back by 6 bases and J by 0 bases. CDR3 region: CASRPSGSSYEQYF. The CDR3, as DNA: TGTGCCAGCAGGCCTAGCGGGAGCTCCTACGAGCAGTACTTC.

The CDR3 sequence: CARMTDMNTEAFF. Here the CDR3 DNA reads TGTGCCAGAATGACAGACATGAACACTGAAGCTTTCTTT. The V gene is TRBV2, the J gene TRBJ1-1, with D possibly matching TRBD1 (5 bases). Germline assignment: CDR1 SNHLY and CDR2 FYNNEI. The ends were cut back, 9 bases at V and 0 bases at J, with 11 bases in the middle. This CDR3 has 13 residues.

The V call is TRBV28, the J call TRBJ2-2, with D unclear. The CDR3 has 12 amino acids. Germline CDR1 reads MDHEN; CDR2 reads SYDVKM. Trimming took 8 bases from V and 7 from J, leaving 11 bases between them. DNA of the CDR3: TGTGCCAGCCCGAGCGCATACGGGGAGCTGTTTTTT. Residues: CASPSAYGELFF. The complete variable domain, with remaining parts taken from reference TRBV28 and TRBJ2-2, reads DVKVTQSSRYLVKRTGEKVFLECVQDMDHENMFWYRQDPGLGLRLIYFSYDVKMKEKGDIPEGYSVSREKKERFSLILESASTNQTSMYLCASPSAYGELFFGEGSRLTVL.

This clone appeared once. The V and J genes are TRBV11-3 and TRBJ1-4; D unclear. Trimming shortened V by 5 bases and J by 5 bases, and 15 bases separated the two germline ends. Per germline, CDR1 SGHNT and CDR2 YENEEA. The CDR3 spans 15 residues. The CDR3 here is CASSDRNSGNEKLFF. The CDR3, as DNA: TGTGCCAGCAGCGATCGCAACTCCGGGAATGAAAAACTGTTTTTT.

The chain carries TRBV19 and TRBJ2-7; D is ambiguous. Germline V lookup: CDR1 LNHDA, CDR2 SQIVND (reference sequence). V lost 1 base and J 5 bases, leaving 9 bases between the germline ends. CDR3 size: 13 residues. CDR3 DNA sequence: TGTGCCAGTAGTATAGTAACCCAGAACGAGCAGTACTTC. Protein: CASSIVTQNEQYF.

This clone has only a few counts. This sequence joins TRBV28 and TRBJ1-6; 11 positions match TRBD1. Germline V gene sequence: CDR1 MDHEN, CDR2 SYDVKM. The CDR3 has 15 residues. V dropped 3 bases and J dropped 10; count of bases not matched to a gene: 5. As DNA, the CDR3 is TGTGCCAGCAGTTTCAGGACAGGGGGCGCGTCACCCCTCCACTTT. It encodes CASSFRTGGASPLHF.

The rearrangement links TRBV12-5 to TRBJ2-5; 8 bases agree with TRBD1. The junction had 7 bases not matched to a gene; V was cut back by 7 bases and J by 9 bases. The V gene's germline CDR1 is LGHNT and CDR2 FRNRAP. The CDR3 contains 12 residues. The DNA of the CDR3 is TGTGCTAGTGCCCAGGGGGCAGGGGCCCAGTACTTC. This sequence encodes CASAQGAGAQYF. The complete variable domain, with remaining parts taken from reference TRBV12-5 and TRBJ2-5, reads DARVTQTPRHKVTEMGQEVTMRCQPILGHNTVFWYRQTMMQGLELLAYFRNRAPLDDSGMPKDRFSAEMPDATLATLKIQPSEPRDSAVYFCASAQGAGAQYFGPGTRLLVL.

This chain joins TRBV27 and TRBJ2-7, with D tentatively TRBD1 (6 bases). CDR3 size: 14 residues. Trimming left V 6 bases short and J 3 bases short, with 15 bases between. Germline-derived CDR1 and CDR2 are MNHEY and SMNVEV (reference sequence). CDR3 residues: CASRDTGNGYEQYF. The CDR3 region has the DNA TGTGCCAGCAGGGATACAGGGAACGGCTACGAGCAGTACTTC.

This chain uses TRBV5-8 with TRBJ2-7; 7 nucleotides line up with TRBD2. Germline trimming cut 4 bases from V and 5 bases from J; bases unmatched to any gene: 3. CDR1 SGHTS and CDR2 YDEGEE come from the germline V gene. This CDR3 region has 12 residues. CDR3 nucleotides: TGTGCCAGCAGCCCCGGGACTAACGAGCAGTACTTC. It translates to CASSPGTNEQYF.

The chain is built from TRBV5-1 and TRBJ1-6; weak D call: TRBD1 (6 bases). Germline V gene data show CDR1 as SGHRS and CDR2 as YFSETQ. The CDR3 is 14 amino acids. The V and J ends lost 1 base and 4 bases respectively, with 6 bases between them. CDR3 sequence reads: CASSLTGYNSPLHF. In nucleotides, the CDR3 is TGCGCCAGCAGCTTGACAGGGTATAATTCACCCCTCCACTTT.

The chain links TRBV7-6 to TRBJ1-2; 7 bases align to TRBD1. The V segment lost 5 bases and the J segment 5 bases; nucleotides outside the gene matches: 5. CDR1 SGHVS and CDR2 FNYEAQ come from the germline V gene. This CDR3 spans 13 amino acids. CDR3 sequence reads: CASSVGTDYGYTF. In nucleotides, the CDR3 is TGTGCCAGCAGCGTTGGGACAGATTATGGCTACACCTTC.

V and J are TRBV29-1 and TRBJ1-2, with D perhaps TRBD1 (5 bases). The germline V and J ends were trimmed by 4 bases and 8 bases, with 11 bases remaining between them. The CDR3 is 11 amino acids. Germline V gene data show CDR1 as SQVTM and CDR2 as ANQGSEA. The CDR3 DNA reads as TGCAGCGTTGGTACAGGCGGAGGCTACACCTTC. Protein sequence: CSVGTGGGYTF. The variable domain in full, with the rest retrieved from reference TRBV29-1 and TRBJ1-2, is SAVISQKPSRDICQRGTSLTIQCQVDSQVTMMFWYRQQPGQSLTLIATANQGSEATYESGFVIDKFPISRPNLTFSTLTVSNMSPEDSSIYLCSVGTGGGYTFGSGTRLTVV.

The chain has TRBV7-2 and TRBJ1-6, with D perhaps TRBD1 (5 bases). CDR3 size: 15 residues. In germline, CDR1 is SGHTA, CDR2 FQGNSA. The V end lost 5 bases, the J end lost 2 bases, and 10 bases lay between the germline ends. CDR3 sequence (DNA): TGTGCCAGCAGCCTCACAGGCGCCTATAATTCACCCCTCCACTTT. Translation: CASSLTGAYNSPLHF.

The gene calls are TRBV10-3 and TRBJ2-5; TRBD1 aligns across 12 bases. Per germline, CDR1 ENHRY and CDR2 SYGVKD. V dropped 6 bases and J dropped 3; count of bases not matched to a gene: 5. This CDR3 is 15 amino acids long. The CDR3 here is CAISSGTGGEETQYF. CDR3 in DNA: TGTGCCATCAGCAGCGGGACAGGGGGCGAAGAGACCCAGTACTTC.

The CDR3 region has the DNA TGTGCCAGCAGCGTACGTCCCAGTAGCGGGACAAATGAGCAGTTCTTC. Protein product: CASSVRPSSGTNEQFF. The chain carries TRBV9 and TRBJ2-1, with 8 positions matching TRBD2. There are 16 residues in the CDR3. CDR1 and CDR2 (germline): SGDLS, YYNGEE. Trimming at V came to 1 base and at J to 7 bases, leaving 10 bases not matched to a gene.

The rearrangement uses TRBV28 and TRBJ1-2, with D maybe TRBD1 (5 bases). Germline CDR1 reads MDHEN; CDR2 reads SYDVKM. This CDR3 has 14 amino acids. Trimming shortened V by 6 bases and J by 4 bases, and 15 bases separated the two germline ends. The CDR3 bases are TGTGCCAGCAGACCCCAGGGATTACTCTATGGCTACACCTTC. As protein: CASRPQGLLYGYTF.

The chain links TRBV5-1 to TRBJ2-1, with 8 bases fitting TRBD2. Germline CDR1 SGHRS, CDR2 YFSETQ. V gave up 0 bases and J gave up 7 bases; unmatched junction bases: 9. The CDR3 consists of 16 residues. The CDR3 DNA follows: TGCGCCAGCAGCTTGGGCGGGACACTAGCGGAGAATGAGCAGTTCTTC. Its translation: CASSLGGTLAENEQFF.

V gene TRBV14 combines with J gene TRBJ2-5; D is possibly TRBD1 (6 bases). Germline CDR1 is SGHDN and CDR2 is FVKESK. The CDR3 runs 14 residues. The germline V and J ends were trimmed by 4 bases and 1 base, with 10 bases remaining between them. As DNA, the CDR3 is TGTGCCAGCAGCCGACGGACAGCCCAAGAGACCCAGTACTTC. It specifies CASSRRTAQETQYF.

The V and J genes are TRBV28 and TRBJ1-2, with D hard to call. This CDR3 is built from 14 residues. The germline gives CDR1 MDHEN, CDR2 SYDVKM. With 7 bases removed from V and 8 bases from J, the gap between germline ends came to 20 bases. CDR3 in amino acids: CASTSAPGIEGYTF. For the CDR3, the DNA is TGTGCCAGCACATCCGCTCCTGGTATCGAGGGCTACACCTTC.

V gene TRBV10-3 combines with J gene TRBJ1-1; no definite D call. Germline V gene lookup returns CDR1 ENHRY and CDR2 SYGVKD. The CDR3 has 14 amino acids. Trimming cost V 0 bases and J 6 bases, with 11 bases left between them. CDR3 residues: CAISESGPRAEAFF. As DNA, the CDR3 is TGTGCCATCAGTGAGTCAGGCCCACGGGCTGAAGCTTTCTTT.

The CDR3 DNA reads as TGTGCCAGCAGCCAAGAAGAGGGACAGGGCGACAATGAGCAGTTCTTC. This translates into CASSQEEGQGDNEQFF. The genes are TRBV3-1 (or the pseudogene TRBV3-2) and TRBJ2-1; 9 nucleotides match TRBD1. This CDR3 comprises 16 residues. Germline lookup yields CDR1 LGHDT and CDR2 YNNKEL (reference sequence). Trimming took 0 bases from V and 5 from J; bases not matched to a gene: 5.

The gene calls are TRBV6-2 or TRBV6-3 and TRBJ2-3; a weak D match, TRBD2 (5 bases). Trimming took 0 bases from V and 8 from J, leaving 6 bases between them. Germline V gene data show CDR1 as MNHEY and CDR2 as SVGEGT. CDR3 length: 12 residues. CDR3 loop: CASSYSGSTQYF. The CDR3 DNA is TGTGCCAGCAGTTACTCGGGGAGTACGCAGTATTTT.

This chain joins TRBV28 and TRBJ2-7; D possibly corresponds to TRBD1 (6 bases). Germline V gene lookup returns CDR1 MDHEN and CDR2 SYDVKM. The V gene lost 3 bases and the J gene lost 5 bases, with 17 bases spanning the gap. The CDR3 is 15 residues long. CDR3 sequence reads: CASSFAAGGGDEQYF. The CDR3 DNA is TGTGCCAGCAGTTTTGCGGCTGGGGGCGGCGACGAGCAGTACTTC.

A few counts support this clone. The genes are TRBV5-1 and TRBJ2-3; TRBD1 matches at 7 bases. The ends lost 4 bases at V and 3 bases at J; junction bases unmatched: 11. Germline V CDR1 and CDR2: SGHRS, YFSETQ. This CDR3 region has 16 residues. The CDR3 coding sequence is TGCGCCAGCAGCCAACCGGGGACAGTCGGAACAGATACGCAGTATTTT. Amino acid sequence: CASSQPGTVGTDTQYF.

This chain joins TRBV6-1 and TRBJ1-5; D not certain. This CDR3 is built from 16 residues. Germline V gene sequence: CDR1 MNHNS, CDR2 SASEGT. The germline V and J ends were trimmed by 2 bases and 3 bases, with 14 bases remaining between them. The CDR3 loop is CASSELVTRPNQPQHF. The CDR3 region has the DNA TGTGCCAGCAGTGAACTTGTAACTCGCCCCAATCAGCCCCAGCATTTT.

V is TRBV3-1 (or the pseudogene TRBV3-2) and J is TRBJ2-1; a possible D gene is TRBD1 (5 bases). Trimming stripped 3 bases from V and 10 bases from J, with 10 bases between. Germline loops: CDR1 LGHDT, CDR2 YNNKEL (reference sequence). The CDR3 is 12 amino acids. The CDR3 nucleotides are TGTGCCAGCAGCCACAGGGAAGGGGAGCAGTTCTTC. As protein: CASSHREGEQFF.

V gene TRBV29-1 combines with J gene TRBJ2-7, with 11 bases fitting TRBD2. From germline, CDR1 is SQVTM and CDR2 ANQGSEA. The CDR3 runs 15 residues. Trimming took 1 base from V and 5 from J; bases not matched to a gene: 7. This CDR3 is CSVEGTSGSPDEQYF. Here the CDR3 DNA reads TGCAGCGTTGAAGGAACTAGCGGGAGTCCCGACGAGCAGTACTTC.

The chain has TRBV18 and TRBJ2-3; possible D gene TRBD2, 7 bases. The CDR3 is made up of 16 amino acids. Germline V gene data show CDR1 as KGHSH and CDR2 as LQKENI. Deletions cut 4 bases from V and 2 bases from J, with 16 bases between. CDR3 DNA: TGTGCCAGCTCACTCCGAAAAGCGGGACACACAGATACGCAGTATTTT. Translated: CASSLRKAGHTDTQYF. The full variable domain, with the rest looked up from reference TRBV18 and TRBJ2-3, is NAGVMQNPRHLVRRRGQEARLRCSPMKGHSHVYWYRQLPEEGLKFMVYLQKENIIDESGMPKERFSAEFPKEGPSILRIQQVVRGDSAAYFCASSLRKAGHTDTQYFGPGTRLTVL.